The present TCR beta chain was sequenced within a study of blood T cell repertoires in COVID-19. Study at large: Samples representing acute and convalescent COVID-19 were sourced from the United States, Italy and Spain. Sources were T cells, B-cell-depleted T cells, or PBMCs; the material itself was cDNA or gDNA.

Study processing details: Amplified reference gene primers provided the basis for estimating nucleated cell counts. Method: immunoSEQ multiplex PCR; TCRdb's copy keeps in-frame clones and lacks some. V, J and clone size were drawn from that table, and D and trimming were deduced from the DNA. The repertoire holds a few hundred thousand clones, with around 87% as singletons. CDR1 and CDR2 (germline): SGHTS, YDEGEE. The V gene end was trimmed by 4 bases and the J gene end by 4 bases; junction bases not matched to a gene: 5. The CDR3 contains 15 residues. Seattle's cohort entered during active infection and was followed longitudinally.

The chain uses TRBV5-8 and TRBJ2-3, with 11 bases fitting TRBD2. The sequenced sample was peripheral blood. The TCR originated in a woman under 40 with COVID-19, enrolled during active disease. The CDR3 loop is CASSQLAGESDTQYF. CDR3 sequence (DNA): TGTGCCAGCAGCCAACTAGCGGGAGAGTCAGATACGCAGTATTTT.